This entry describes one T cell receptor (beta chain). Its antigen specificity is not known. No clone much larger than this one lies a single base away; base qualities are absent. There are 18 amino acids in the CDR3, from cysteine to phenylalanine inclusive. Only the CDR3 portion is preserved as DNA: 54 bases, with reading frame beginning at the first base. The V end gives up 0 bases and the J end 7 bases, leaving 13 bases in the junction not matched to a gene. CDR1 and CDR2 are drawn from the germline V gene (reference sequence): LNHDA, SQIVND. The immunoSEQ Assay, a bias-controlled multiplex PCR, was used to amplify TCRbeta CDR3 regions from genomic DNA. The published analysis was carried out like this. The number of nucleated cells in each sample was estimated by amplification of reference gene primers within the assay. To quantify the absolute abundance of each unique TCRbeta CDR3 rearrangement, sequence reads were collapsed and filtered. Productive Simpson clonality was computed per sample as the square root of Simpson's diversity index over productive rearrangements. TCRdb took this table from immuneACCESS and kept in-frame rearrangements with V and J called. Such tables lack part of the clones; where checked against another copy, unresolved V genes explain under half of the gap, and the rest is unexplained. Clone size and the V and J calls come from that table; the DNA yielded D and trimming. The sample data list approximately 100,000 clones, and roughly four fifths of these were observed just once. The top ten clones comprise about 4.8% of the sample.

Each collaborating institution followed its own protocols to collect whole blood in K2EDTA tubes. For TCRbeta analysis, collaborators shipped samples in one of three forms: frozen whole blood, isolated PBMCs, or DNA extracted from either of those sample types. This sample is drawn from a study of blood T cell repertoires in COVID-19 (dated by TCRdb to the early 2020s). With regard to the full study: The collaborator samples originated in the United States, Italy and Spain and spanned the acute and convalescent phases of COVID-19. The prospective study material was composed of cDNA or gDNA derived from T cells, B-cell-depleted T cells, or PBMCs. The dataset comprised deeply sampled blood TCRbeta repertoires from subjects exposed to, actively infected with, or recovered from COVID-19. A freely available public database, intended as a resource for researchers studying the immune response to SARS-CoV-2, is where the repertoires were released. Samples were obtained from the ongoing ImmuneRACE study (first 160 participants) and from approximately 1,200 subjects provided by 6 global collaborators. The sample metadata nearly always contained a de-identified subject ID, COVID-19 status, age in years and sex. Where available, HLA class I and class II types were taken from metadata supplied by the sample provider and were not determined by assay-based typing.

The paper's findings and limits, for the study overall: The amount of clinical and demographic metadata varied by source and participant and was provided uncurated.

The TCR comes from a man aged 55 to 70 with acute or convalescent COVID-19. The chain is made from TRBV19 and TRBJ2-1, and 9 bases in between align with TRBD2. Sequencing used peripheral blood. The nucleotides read TGTGCCAGTAGTATAGAGGCGGGAGGGCCCCTCGGGGGGAATGAGCAGTTCTTC. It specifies CASSIEAGGPLGGNEQFF.